A selection of T cell receptor beta chains follows, all from one sample in a study of identical twins. MiXCR was run by TCRdb on the 5' RACE reads, yielding one entry per CDR3 protein. Among 400,000 to 650,000 distinct CDR3 sequences listed, less than 25% were seen once. This sample also belongs to another study, concerning T cells expressing NK-cell markers.

Sequenced: CD4+ T cells sorted from blood. The receptor set was obtained from a young woman in good health. Both conserved end residues are part of each CDR3. A D gene is named only where the DNA matches it firmly. A clone size is listed for some rows: how often the clone was seen (once, few, many), or a class if it is expanded.

TGCAGTGCTGGGACTAGCGGGAGGGCTAACTCCTACGAGCAGTACTTC	CSAGTSGRANSYEQYF	TRBV20-1	TRBJ2-7	TRBD2	few
TGTGCCAGCACCCCAGCGGGGCCAAACACCGGGGAGCTGTTTTTT	CASTPAGPNTGELFF	TRBV7-9	TRBJ2-2	TRBD2	many
TGTGCCAGCAGTTTATTGGAGGGGGATCCGTTCTTC	CASSLLEGDPFF	TRBV12-3/TRBV12-4	TRBJ2-1	.	few
TGTGCCAGCGAAGGCAATACCTACGAGCAGTACTTC	CASEGNTYEQYF	TRBV5-5	TRBJ2-7	.	few
TGTGCCAGCAGTTACTCGCCCGTGCCGGAGACCCAGTACTTC	CASSYSPVPETQYF	TRBV6-5	TRBJ2-5	.	.
TGTGCCAGCGGCCGAGGGGTCTCCTACGAGCAGTACTTC	CASGRGVSYEQYF	TRBV27	TRBJ2-7	.	few
TGTGCCAGCAGTTCCCTGCCCTACGAGCAGTACTTC	CASSSLPYEQYF	TRBV7-2	TRBJ2-7	.	few
TGTGCCAGCAGCCCCAAAACTGGGGCCAACGTCCTGACTTTC	CASSPKTGANVLTF	TRBV7-2	TRBJ2-6	.	.
TGTGCCAGCAGCCTATTCATGACGCAGTTCTTC	CASSLFMTQFF	TRBV2	TRBJ2-1	.	.
TGTGCCAGTAGCTGGCAGAGGAATTCACCCCTCCACTTT	CASSWQRNSPLHF	TRBV19	TRBJ1-6	.	many
TGTGCCAGCAGGCCGGGGCATAGCAATCAGCCCCAGCATTTT	CASRPGHSNQPQHF	TRBV2	TRBJ1-5	.	few
TGCGCCAGCAGCCCAGCGCCCAGGGGCCTTGGCTACACCTTC	CASSPAPRGLGYTF	TRBV5-1	TRBJ1-2	.	few
TGTGCCAGCAGTTACGGCGGGGGTAGGGTCAGTGGTGAGCAGTTCTTC	CASSYGGGRVSGEQFF	TRBV6-5	TRBJ2-1	TRBD2	.
TGCAGTGCTAGAGATGGGAAATCCTACAATGAGCAGTTCTTC	CSARDGKSYNEQFF	TRBV20-1	TRBJ2-1	.	.
TGTGCCAGCAGTTTTCCCCACGGGGAGCTGTTTTTT	CASSFPHGELFF	TRBV12-3/TRBV12-4	TRBJ2-2	.	many
TGTGCCAGCATCAGGGATGCGGATTCACCCCTCCACTTT	CASIRDADSPLHF	TRBV7-9	TRBJ1-6	.	few
TGTGCCAGCAGCGTACCCGGGACAGGGTACGAGCAGTACTTC	CASSVPGTGYEQYF	TRBV5-6	TRBJ2-7	TRBD1	few
TGTGCCAGCAGCATCCATAGCGGGGGGGCCTACAATGAGCAGTTCTTC	CASSIHSGGAYNEQFF	TRBV7-9	TRBJ2-1	TRBD2	few
TGCAGTGCTAGAGCGGCGGGGAACACTGAAGCTTTCTTT	CSARAAGNTEAFF	TRBV20-1	TRBJ1-1	.	few
TGTGCCAGCAGCCAAGGAGATGAGCAGTTCTTC	CASSQGDEQFF	TRBV3-1	TRBJ2-1	.	few
TGTGCCAGCAGCCAAGGGCGGACAGCGGGTGAGCAGTTCTTC	CASSQGRTAGEQFF	TRBV3-1	TRBJ2-1	.	.
TGTGCCAGCAGTTACTCGAGTGCCGGTCTGAGCACAGATACGCAGTATTTT	CASSYSSAGLSTDTQYF	TRBV6-5	TRBJ2-3	.	few
TGTGCCAGCAGCCAAGAGGGGTCCCTCGCGCGGGAGCTGTTTTTT	CASSQEGSLARELFF	TRBV3-1	TRBJ2-2	.	.
TGTGCCAGCAGCTTAGGAAACTCCAACACCGGGGAGCTGTTTTTT	CASSLGNSNTGELFF	TRBV9	TRBJ2-2	.	few
TGTGCCACCAGCAGAGCCTCTCGAGCGGGAGGGCAACGTGAGCAGTTCTTC	CATSRASRAGGQREQFF	TRBV15	TRBJ2-1	TRBD2	few
TGTGCCAGCGTACACGGACTTTCTTACGAGCAGTACTTC	CASVHGLSYEQYF	TRBV2	TRBJ2-7	.	many